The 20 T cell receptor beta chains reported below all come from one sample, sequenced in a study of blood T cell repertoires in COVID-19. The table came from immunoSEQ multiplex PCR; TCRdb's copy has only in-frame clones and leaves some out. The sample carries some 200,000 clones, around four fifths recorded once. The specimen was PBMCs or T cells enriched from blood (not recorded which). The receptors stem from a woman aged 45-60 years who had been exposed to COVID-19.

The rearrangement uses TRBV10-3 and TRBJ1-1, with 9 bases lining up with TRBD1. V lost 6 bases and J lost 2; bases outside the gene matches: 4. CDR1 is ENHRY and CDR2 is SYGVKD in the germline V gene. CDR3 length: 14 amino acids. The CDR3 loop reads CAIRSGQGNTEAFF. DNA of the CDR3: TGTGCCATCAGATCGGGACAGGGTAACACTGAAGCTTTCTTT.

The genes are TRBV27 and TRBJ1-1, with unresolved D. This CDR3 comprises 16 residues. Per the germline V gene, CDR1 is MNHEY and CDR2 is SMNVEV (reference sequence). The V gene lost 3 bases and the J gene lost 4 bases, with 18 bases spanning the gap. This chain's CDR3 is CASSFLPGARGTEAFF. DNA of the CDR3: TGTGCCAGCAGTTTCCTACCCGGTGCCCGGGGCACTGAAGCTTTCTTT.

In DNA form, the CDR3 reads TGTGCCAGCTCACCGGGGAGCGCGACCAATGAAAAACTGTTTTTT. It specifies CASSPGSATNEKLFF. This sequence joins TRBV18 and TRBJ1-4; no firm D call. This CDR3 is built from 15 residues. Trimming left V 3 bases short and J 5 bases short, with 13 bases between. Germline lookup yields CDR1 KGHSH and CDR2 LQKENI.

The CDR3 region is CASSSRKGAEGYTF. The CDR3 region has the DNA TGTGCCAGCAGCTCCCGAAAGGGGGCGGAGGGCTACACCTTC. V gene TRBV7-2 combines with J gene TRBJ1-2; TRBD1 agrees at 7 bases. The CDR3 consists of 14 residues. J gave up 8 bases and V 4 bases, and 10 bases lay outside the gene matches. The germline V gene has CDR1 SGHTA and CDR2 FQGNSA.

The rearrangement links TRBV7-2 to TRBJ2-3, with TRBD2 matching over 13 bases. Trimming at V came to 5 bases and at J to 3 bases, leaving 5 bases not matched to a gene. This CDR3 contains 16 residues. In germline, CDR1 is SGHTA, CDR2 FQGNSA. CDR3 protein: CASSPRLAGGTDTQYF. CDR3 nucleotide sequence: TGTGCCAGCAGCCCGAGACTAGCGGGGGGAACAGATACGCAGTATTTT.

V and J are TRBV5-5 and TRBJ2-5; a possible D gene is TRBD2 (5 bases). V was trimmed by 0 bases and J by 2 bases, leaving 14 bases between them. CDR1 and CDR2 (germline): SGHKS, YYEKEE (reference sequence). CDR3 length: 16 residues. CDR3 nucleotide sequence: TGTGCCAGCAGCTTGGGAACTGGCGGAGGACAAGAGACCCAGTACTTC. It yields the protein CASSLGTGGGQETQYF.

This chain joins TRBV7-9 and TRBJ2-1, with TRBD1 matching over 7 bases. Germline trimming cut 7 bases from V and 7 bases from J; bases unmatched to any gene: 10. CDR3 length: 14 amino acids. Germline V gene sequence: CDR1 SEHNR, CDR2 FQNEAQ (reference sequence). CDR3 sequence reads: CASTATGTKNEQFF. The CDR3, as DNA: TGTGCCAGCACTGCGACAGGGACCAAGAATGAGCAGTTCTTC.

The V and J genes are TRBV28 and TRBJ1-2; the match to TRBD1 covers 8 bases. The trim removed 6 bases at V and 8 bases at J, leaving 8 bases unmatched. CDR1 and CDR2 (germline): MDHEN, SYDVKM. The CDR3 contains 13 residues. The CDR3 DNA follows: TGTGCCAGCAGGTCCGGGACAGGAACCGGCTACACCTTC. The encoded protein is CASRSGTGTGYTF.

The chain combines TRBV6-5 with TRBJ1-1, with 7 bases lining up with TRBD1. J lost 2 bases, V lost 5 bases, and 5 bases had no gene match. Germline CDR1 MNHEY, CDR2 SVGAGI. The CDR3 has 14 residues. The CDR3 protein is CASSRDRDNTEAFF. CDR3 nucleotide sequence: TGTGCCAGCAGTCGAGACAGGGATAACACTGAAGCTTTCTTT.

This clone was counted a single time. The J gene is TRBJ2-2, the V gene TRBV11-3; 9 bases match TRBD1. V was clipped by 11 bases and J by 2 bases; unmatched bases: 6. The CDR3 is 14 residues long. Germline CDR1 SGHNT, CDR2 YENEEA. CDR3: CASSGQGNTGELFF. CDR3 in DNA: TGTGCCTCATCGGGACAGGGAAACACCGGGGAGCTGTTTTTT.

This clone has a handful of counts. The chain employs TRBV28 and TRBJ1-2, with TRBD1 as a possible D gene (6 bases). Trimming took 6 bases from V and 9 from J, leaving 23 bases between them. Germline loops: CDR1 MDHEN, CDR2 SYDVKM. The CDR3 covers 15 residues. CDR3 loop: CASSRRGAGGRSYTF. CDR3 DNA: TGTGCCAGCAGCCGCCGGGGGGCGGGGGGAAGGAGCTACACCTTC.

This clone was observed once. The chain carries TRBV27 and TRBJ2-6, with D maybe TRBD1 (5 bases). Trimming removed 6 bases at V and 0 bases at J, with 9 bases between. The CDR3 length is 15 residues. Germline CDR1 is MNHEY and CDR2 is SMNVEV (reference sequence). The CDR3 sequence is CASSKGISGANVLTF. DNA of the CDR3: TGTGCCAGCAGCAAGGGGATCTCTGGGGCCAACGTCCTGACTTTC.

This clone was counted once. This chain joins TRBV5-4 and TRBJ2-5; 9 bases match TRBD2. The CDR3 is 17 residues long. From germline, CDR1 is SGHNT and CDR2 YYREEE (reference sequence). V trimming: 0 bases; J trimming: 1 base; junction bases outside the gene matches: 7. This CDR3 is CASSLALAGPFQETQYF. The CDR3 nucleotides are TGTGCCAGCAGCTTGGCCCTAGCGGGACCCTTCCAAGAGACCCAGTACTTC. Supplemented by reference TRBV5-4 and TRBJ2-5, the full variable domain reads ETGVTQSPTHLIKTRGQQVTLRCSSQSGHNTVSWYQQALGQGPQFIFQYYREEENGRGNFPPRFSGLQFPNYSSELNVNALELDDSALYLCASSLALAGPFQETQYFGPGTRLLVL.

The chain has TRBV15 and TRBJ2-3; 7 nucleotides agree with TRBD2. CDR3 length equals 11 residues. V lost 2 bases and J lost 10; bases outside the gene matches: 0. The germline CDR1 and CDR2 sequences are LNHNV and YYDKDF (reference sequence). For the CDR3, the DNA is TGTGCCACCAGCAGACTAGCGGCGCAGTATTTT. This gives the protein CATSRLAAQYF.

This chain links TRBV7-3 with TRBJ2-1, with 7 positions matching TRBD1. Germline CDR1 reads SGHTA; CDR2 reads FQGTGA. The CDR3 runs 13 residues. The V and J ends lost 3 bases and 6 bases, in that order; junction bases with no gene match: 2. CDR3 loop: CASSLGQSNEQFF. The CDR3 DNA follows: TGTGCCAGCAGCTTGGGACAGTCCAATGAGCAGTTCTTC.

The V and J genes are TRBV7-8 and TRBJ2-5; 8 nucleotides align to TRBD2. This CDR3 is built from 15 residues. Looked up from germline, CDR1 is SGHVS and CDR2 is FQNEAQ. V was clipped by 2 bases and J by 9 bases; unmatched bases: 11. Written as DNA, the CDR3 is TGTGCCAGCAGCTTATTGCCGGGAGGGGTTAGGGCCCAGTACTTC. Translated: CASSLLPGGVRAQYF.

The DNA of the CDR3 is TGTGCCAGCAGCTTAGGGACAGGGTGGAATTCACCCCTCCACTTT. Residues: CASSLGTGWNSPLHF. The chain carries TRBV7-2 and TRBJ1-6; the match to TRBD1 covers 8 bases. This CDR3 is 15 amino acids long. The germline V gene has CDR1 SGHTA and CDR2 FQGNSA. The ends lost 1 base at V and 7 bases at J; junction bases unmatched: 3.

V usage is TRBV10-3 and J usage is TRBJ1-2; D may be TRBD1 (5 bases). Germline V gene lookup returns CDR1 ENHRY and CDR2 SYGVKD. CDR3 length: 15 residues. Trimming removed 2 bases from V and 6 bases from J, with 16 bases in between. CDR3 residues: CAISELGDGGNGYTF. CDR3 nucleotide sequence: TGTGCCATCAGTGAGCTCGGGGACGGGGGGAATGGCTACACCTTC.

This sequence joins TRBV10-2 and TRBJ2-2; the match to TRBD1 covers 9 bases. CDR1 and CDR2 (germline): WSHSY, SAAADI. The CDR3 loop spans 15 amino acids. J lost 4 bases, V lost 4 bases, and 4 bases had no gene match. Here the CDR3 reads CASSATGGGTGELFF. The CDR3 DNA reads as TGCGCCAGCAGTGCCACAGGGGGCGGCACCGGGGAGCTGTTTTTT.

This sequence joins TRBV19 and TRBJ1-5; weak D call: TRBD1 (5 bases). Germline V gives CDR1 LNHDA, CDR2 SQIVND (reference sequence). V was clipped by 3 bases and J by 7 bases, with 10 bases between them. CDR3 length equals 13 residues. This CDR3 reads CASSMQGGQPQHF. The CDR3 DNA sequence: TGTGCCAGTAGTATGCAGGGTGGGCAGCCCCAGCATTTT.